This T cell receptor (beta chain) was identified during a study of cytomegalovirus exposure and HLA in healthy donors. Concerning this clone itself: Its antigen is unknown.

Study results and caveats: Reports showed the classifier diagnosing cytomegalovirus status with high specificity and sensitivity. In vitro checks showed that three CMV-associated chains really do target CMV antigens.

Sequencing was performed with immunoSEQ multiplex PCR; in TCRdb, only in-frame clones are kept and a portion is missing. This sample has about 160,000 clones, with under 90% found just once. The validation cohort, a group of 90 to 150 subjects, included the donors and was separate from the roughly 670-subject first cohort. The CDR3 runs 18 residues. J was trimmed by 0 bases and V by 2 bases; bases with no gene match: 8. The germline gives CDR1 SGDLS, CDR2 YYNGEE. The TCR comes from a young man in good health and CMV-seropositive. V usage is TRBV9 and J usage is TRBJ2-2; 9 bases are shared with TRBD1. The specimen was PBMCs. The CDR3 spells CASSVAGTGRSNTGELFF. The CDR3 nucleotides are TGTGCCAGCAGCGTCGCCGGGACAGGGAGGTCGAACACCGGGGAGCTGTTTTTT.